Listed below are T cell receptor beta chains from one sample, sequenced in a study of T cell repertoires in cytomegalovirus infection. MiXCR was run by TCRdb on the reads, yielding one entry per CDR3 protein. The table has roughly 570,000 distinct CDR3 sequences, 40% seen once. These receptors have no identified antigens. The sequencing here drew on cultured PBMCs, taken from culture after CMV antigen stimulation. The receptors originated from a human donor in good health (CMV status not recorded). Some clones in this sample may be carry-over from other donors' samples. Both conserved end residues are part of each CDR3. A D gene is named only where the DNA matches it firmly. Expanded clones get a size class; other rows say once, few or many, or leave the size out.

V gene	clone size	D gene	J gene	CDR3 protein	CDR3 DNA
TRBV5-4	few	-	TRBJ2-1	CASSPGGASAFNEQFF	TGTGCCAGCAGCCCAGGGGGGGCTAGCGCTTTCAATGAGCAGTTCTTC
TRBV15	-	TRBD1	TRBJ2-7	CATSRDPPTTGSYEQYF	TGTGCCACCAGCAGAGATCCCCCCACGACAGGGAGCTACGAGCAGTACTTC
TRBV28	-	TRBD2	TRBJ2-5	CASLLAGGQETQYF	TGTGCCAGTTTACTAGCGGGGGGCCAAGAGACCCAGTACTTC
TRBV12-3/TRBV12-4	few	TRBD2	TRBJ2-7	CASRPGLAGPTYEQYF	TGTGCCAGCAGGCCGGGACTAGCGGGCCCAACCTACGAGCAGTACTTC
TRBV7-8	-	TRBD2	TRBJ2-2	CASSSPRRGSGSGELFF	TGTGCCAGCAGCTCTCCCCGGAGGGGTAGCGGGAGTGGGGAGCTGTTTTTT
TRBV7-8	-	TRBD2	TRBJ2-7	CASSTYWRGAYEQYF	TGTGCCAGCAGCACGTACTGGCGGGGGGCCTACGAGCAGTACTTC
TRBV5-1	few	-	TRBJ1-4	CASREWPGEKLFF	TGCGCCAGCAGGGAGTGGCCCGGGGAAAAACTGTTTTTT
TRBV7-6	-	-	TRBJ2-1	CASSLEGSSIYNEQFF	TGTGCCAGCAGCTTAGAGGGGTCTAGCATCTACAATGAGCAGTTCTTC
TRBV10-3	few	-	TRBJ2-7	CAISVGTQYEQYF	TGTGCCATCAGTGTAGGGACCCAATACGAGCAGTACTTC
TRBV5-4	once	TRBD2	TRBJ2-4	CASSFTAGGSKNIQYF	TGTGCCAGCAGCTTCACCGCGGGAGGATCCAAAAACATTCAGTACTTC
TRBV7-2	-	TRBD1	TRBJ1-5	CASSLYRGVGQPQHF	TGTGCCAGCAGCTTATACAGGGGGGTAGGTCAGCCCCAGCATTTT
TRBV27	-	TRBD1	TRBJ2-2	CASSTTGGLGTGELFF	TGTGCCAGCAGTACAACAGGGGGCTTAGGCACCGGGGAGCTGTTTTTT
TRBV11-2	-	TRBD2	TRBJ2-1	CASSLWAGGSSYNEQFF	TGTGCCAGCAGCTTATGGGCGGGGGGTAGCTCCTACAATGAGCAGTTCTTC
TRBV7-2	-	-	TRBJ2-5	CASSFQHGGETQYF	TGTGCCAGCAGCTTCCAGCATGGGGGGGAGACCCAGTACTTC
TRBV6-1	few	-	TRBJ2-1	CASSDPAARTYNEQFF	TGTGCCAGCAGCGACCCGGCAGCTAGAACCTACAATGAGCAGTTCTTC